The rows below give T cell receptor beta chains drawn from one sample of a study of cytomegalovirus exposure and HLA in healthy donors. TCRdb's table, derived via immunoSEQ multiplex PCR, lists solely in-frame clones and lacks some. The top ten hold 8.6% of the sample, which has 100,000 or so clones, around four fifths seen once. The sample comprised PBMCs. All receptors derive from a woman aged 40 to 50 in good health and CMV-seropositive. Each CDR3 is given with its conserved first and last residue. The D gene is left open where the match is weak. Some rows have no size entry. The others give once, few or many, or a class for an expanded clone.

clone_size j_call v_call d_call cdr3_aa cdr3_nt
few TRBJ2-3 TRBV7-2 . CASSLVVRPTDTQYF TGTGCCAGCAGCCTAGTAGTGCGGCCCACAGATACGCAGTATTTT
. TRBJ2-7 TRBV5-6 TRBD1 CASSKSAGGSYEQYF TGTGCCAGCAGCAAATCGGCAGGGGGTTCCTACGAGCAGTACTTC
. TRBJ1-4 TRBV28 . CASSFRDEKLFF TGTGCCAGCAGTTTCAGGGATGAAAAACTGTTTTTT
once TRBJ1-4 TRBV6-6 TRBD1 CASRRDRGQGKLFF TGTGCCAGCCGAAGGGACAGGGGGCAAGGGAAACTGTTTTTT
. TRBJ1-4 TRBV5-1 TRBD1 CASSWRGTTGTGIATNEKLFF TGCGCCAGCAGCTGGAGGGGAACAACCGGGACAGGGATTGCAACTAATGAAAAACTGTTTTTT
. TRBJ2-3 TRBV7-2 . CASSSVSSGTDTQYF TGTGCCAGCAGCTCCGTGTCCTCTGGCACAGATACGCAGTATTTT
. TRBJ2-7 TRBV11-1 . CASSLAAHSYEQYF TGTGCCAGCAGCTTAGCTGCACACTCCTACGAGCAGTACTTC
. TRBJ2-5 TRBV19 TRBD2 CASRTSASYQETQYF TGTGCCAGTAGAACTAGCGCCTCGTACCAAGAGACCCAGTACTTC
. TRBJ2-1 TRBV5-1 TRBD2 CASRFGRAGGYNEQFF TGCGCCAGCAGATTCGGCAGGGCGGGGGGGTACAATGAGCAGTTCTTC
. TRBJ2-7 TRBV4-1 TRBD1 CASSQVHRDSSSYEQYF TGCGCCAGCAGCCAGGTACACCGGGACAGCTCCTCCTACGAGCAGTACTTC
. TRBJ2-2 TRBV18 . CASSPRGINTGELFF TGTGCCAGCTCACCCAGGGGCATAAACACCGGGGAGCTGTTTTTT
. TRBJ2-7 TRBV5-1 . CASSLMGTSSYEQYF TGCGCCAGCAGCTTGATGGGAACTAGCTCCTACGAGCAGTACTTC
. TRBJ1-3 TRBV28 . CATSYRARGNTIYF TGTGCCACCTCATACAGGGCCAGAGGAAACACCATATATTTT
few TRBJ2-3 TRBV7-9 . CASTRSPAAPDTQYF TGTGCCAGCACCCGAAGTCCGGCAGCGCCAGATACGCAGTATTTT
. TRBJ1-2 TRBV6-6 TRBD1 CASSLRGRVDYGYTF TGTGCCAGCAGTCTCAGGGGGCGCGTGGACTATGGCTACACCTTC
. TRBJ1-5 TRBV5-4 TRBD1 CASGTDNQPQHF TGTGCCAGCGGGACAGATAATCAGCCCCAGCATTTT
. TRBJ1-3 TRBV28 TRBD1 CASSLYLTGAILISGNTIYF TGTGCCAGCAGCCTATACTTGACAGGGGCAATCTTAATCTCTGGAAACACCATATATTTT
. TRBJ1-2 TRBV28 TRBD1 CASSRDRVFPRYGYTF TGTGCCAGCAGCAGGGACAGGGTCTTTCCTCGATATGGCTACACCTTC
. TRBJ2-7 TRBV18 TRBD2 CASSPRGLAGAF TGTGCCAGCTCACCACGAGGACTAGCGGGAGCCTTC
. TRBJ2-5 TRBV6-1 . CAIMTAQETQYF TGTGCCATCATGACAGCCCAAGAGACCCAGTACTTC
. TRBJ2-7 TRBV18 TRBD2 CASSPVAGTYEQYF TGTGCCAGCTCCCCAGTAGCGGGAACCTACGAGCAGTACTTC
. TRBJ2-5 TRBV7-8 TRBD2 CASSLPSTGGSGQETQYF TGTGCCAGCAGCTTACCCTCGACGGGCGGGAGCGGACAAGAGACCCAGTACTTC
. TRBJ2-7 TRBV7-6 . CASSFGQHYEQYF TGTGCCAGCAGCTTTGGCCAGCACTACGAGCAGTACTTC
. TRBJ2-3 TRBV18 . CASSRKGSDTQYF TGTGCCAGCTCACGAAAGGGGTCCGATACGCAGTATTTT
. TRBJ2-2 TRBV27 . CASQWELGTGELFF TGTGCCAGCCAGTGGGAGTTGGGCACCGGAGAGCTGTTTTTT
. TRBJ1-5 TRBV5-1 . CASISRGAGQPQHF TGCGCCAGCATCTCACGGGGGGCTGGTCAGCCCCAGCATTTT
. TRBJ2-1 TRBV11-2 TRBD2 CASSILAGGAYNEQFF TGTGCCAGCAGCATCCTAGCGGGAGGGGCCTACAATGAGCAGTTCTTC
few TRBJ2-7 TRBV10-3 TRBD1 CAISESRDRDLYEQYF TGTGCCATCAGTGAGTCTCGAGACAGGGACCTCTACGAGCAGTACTTC
few TRBJ2-1 TRBV5-1 TRBD2 CASSLGSGTSANEQFF TGCGCCAGCAGCTTGGGCTCCGGGACTAGCGCAAATGAGCAGTTCTTC
few TRBJ2-7 TRBV10-3 TRBD2 CAIREGLDYEQYF TGTGCCATCAGGGAGGGACTAGACTACGAGCAGTACTTC
. TRBJ2-4 TRBV5-4 . CASSLAVGAKNIQYF TGTGCCAGCAGCTTGGCTGTCGGAGCCAAAAACATTCAGTACTTC
. TRBJ2-2 TRBV9 . CASSVNGGYSNTGELFF TGTGCCAGCAGCGTAAATGGGGGCTACTCGAACACCGGGGAGCTGTTTTTT
. TRBJ2-7 TRBV7-6 TRBD1 CASSWGTGTFEQYF TGTGCCAGCAGCTGGGGGACAGGGACCTTCGAGCAGTACTTC
. TRBJ2-7 TRBV4-2 TRBD2 CASSQPTSGRALSSYEQYF TGTGCCAGCAGCCAACCTACTAGCGGGAGGGCCTTAAGCTCCTACGAGCAGTACTTC
. TRBJ1-4 TRBV18 TRBD1 CASSPSQGQGLFF TGTGCCAGCTCACCATCCCAGGGACAGGGACTGTTTTTT
. TRBJ1-2 TRBV7-9 . CASSLRGWPFGVYGYTF TGTGCCAGCAGCTTAAGGGGCTGGCCCTTTGGGGTCTATGGCTACACCTTC
. TRBJ1-1 TRBV6-5 . CASSPRVGGTEAFF TGTGCCAGCAGCCCACGGGTAGGAGGGACTGAAGCTTTCTTT
few TRBJ2-7 TRBV7-9 TRBD1 CASSSRGHQLYEQYF TGTGCCAGCAGCTCCAGGGGGCATCAGTTATACGAGCAGTACTTC
. TRBJ2-2 TRBV25-1 TRBD1 CASSEWAGGNTGELFF TGTGCCAGCAGTGAATGGGCAGGGGGGAACACCGGGGAGCTGTTTTTT
. TRBJ2-3 TRBV4-2 TRBD2 CASSQPWPSGREEGTDTQYF TGTGCCAGCAGCCAGCCCTGGCCTAGCGGGAGGGAGGAGGGCACAGATACGCAGTATTTT
. TRBJ2-2 TRBV5-4 TRBD1 CASSLVGQDPGELFF TGTGCCAGCAGCTTGGTTGGACAGGACCCCGGGGAGCTGTTTTTT
. TRBJ2-1 TRBV6-6 . CASSYPQGGQFF TGTGCCAGCAGTTACCCCCAGGGAGGGCAGTTCTTC
. TRBJ2-1 TRBV2 . CASRAGRFPYNEQFF TGTGCCAGCAGGGCGGGGAGGTTCCCCTACAATGAGCAGTTCTTC
once TRBJ2-1 TRBV11-2 TRBD2 CASTSLAVSYNEQFF TGTGCCAGCACCTCCCTAGCGGTCTCCTACAATGAGCAGTTCTTC
once TRBJ2-1 TRBV7-9 . CASSLYRRGVSYEQFF TGTGCCAGCAGCTTATACCGGAGGGGAGTTTCCTATGAGCAGTTCTTC
. TRBJ2-1 TRBV4-1 TRBD2 CASSQVSSGGVGKQFF TGCGCCAGCAGCCAAGTTTCTAGCGGGGGGGTAGGTAAGCAGTTCTTC
. TRBJ2-4 TRBV2 . CASRLRDFKNIQYF TGTGCCAGCAGGCTCCGGGACTTCAAAAACATTCAGTACTTC
. TRBJ1-1 TRBV5-1 . CASTLAGASRSGEAFF TGCGCCAGCACCCTTGCAGGGGCAAGTCGGTCAGGTGAAGCTTTCTTT
. TRBJ2-1 TRBV4-3 TRBD2 CASSQGAAGGQHEQFF TGCGCCAGCAGCCAAGGGGCCGCGGGGGGCCAACATGAGCAGTTCTTC
. TRBJ2-2 TRBV10-1 TRBD2 CASSESWLAGGPNTGELFF TGCGCCAGCAGTGAGAGCTGGCTAGCGGGAGGGCCGAACACCGGGGAGCTGTTTTTT
once TRBJ2-7 TRBV6-5 . CASRQGQSYEQYF TGTGCCAGCAGACAAGGACAGTCCTACGAGCAGTACTTC
. TRBJ2-5 TRBV7-2 TRBD1 CASSPGQGRETQYF TGTGCCAGCAGCCCGGGACAGGGTCGGGAGACCCAGTACTTC
. TRBJ2-3 TRBV7-9 . CASSGTTGSDTQYF TGTGCCAGCAGCGGAACAACAGGGTCAGATACGCAGTATTTT
few TRBJ2-1 TRBV7-8 TRBD2 CASSLDGTSGSLGNEQFF TGTGCCAGCAGCTTAGATGGGACTAGCGGGAGCTTGGGCAATGAGCAGTTCTTC
. TRBJ1-3 TRBV7-3 TRBD1 CASSLKGAAGNTIYF TGTGCCAGCAGCTTAAAGGGGGCTGCTGGAAACACCATATATTTT
. TRBJ2-3 TRBV11-1 TRBD2 CASSLTSGRMDTQYF TGTGCCAGCAGCTTAACTAGCGGGAGAATGGATACGCAGTATTTT
. TRBJ1-1 TRBV18 . CASSYRHFRNTEAFF TGTGCCAGCTCATATCGTCACTTCCGGAACACTGAAGCTTTCTTT
. TRBJ2-2 TRBV5-6 TRBD2 CASSFGLAGNTGELFF TGTGCCAGCAGCTTCGGACTAGCGGGAAACACCGGGGAGCTGTTTTTT